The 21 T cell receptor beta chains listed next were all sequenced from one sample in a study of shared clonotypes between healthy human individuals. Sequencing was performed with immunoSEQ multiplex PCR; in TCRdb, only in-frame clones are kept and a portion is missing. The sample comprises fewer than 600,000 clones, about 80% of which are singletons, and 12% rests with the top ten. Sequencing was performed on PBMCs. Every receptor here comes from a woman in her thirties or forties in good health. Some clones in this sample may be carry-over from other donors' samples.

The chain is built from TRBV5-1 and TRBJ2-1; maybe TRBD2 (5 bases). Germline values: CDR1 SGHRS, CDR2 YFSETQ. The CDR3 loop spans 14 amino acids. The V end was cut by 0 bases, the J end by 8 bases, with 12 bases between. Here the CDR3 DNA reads TGCGCCAGCAGCTTGGGGGAGACTGGGCATGAGCAGTTCTTC. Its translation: CASSLGETGHEQFF.

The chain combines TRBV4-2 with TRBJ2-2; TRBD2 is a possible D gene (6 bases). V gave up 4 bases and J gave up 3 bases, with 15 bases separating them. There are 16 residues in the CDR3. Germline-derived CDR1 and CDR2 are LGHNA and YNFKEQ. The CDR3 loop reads CASSLRLGGDTGELFF. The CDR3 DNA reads TGTGCCAGCAGCCTCCGACTAGGAGGGGACACCGGGGAGCTGTTTTTT.

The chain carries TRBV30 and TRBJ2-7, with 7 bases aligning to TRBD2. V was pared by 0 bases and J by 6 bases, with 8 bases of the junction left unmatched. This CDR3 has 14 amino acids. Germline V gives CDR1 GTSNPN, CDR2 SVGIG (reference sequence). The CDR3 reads CAWSVGGSSSEQYF. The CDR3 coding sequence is TGTGCCTGGAGTGTAGGCGGGAGTTCAAGCGAGCAGTACTTC.

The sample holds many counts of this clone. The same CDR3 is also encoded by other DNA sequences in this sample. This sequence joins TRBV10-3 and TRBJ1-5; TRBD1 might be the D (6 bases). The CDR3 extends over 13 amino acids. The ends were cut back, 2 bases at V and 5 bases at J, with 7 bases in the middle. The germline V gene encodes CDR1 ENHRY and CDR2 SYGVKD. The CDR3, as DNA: TGTGCCATCAGTGAGCGGGGGCATCAGCCCCAGCATTTT. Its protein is CAISERGHQPQHF.

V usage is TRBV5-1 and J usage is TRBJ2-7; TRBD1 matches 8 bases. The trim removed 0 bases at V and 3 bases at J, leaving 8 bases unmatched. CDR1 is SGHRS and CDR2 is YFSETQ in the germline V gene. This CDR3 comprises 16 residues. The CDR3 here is CASSLAMVQGVYEQYF. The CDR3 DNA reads TGCGCCAGCAGCTTGGCCATGGTACAGGGGGTCTACGAGCAGTACTTC. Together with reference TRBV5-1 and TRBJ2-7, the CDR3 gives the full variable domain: KAGVTQTPRYLIKTRGQQVTLSCSPISGHRSVSWYQQTPGQGLQFLFEYFSETQRNKGNFPGRFSGRQFSNSRSEMNVSTLELGDSALYLCASSLAMVQGVYEQYFGPGTRLTVT.

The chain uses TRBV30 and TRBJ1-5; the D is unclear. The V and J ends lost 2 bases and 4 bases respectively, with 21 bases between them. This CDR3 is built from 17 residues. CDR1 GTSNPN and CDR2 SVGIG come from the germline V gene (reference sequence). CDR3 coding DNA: TGTGCCTGGAGTCTAGGCCGGGCCGGCCAAGGTAATCAGCCCCAGCATTTT. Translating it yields CAWSLGRAGQGNQPQHF.

CDR3 region: CASSGESRDYEQYF. CDR3 DNA: TGTGCCAGCAGTGGAGAAAGCCGCGACTACGAGCAGTACTTC. The chain employs TRBV25-1 and TRBJ2-7; D uncertain. From germline, CDR1 is MGHDK and CDR2 SYGVNS. The CDR3 consists of 14 residues. V was pared by 4 bases and J by 3 bases, with 13 bases between.

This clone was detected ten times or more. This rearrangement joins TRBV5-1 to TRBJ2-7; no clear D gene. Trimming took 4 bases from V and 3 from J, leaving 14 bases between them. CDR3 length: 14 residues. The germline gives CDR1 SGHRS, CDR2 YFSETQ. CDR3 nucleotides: TGCGCCAGCAGCCCCGACAACTTAGACTACGAGCAGTACTTC. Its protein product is CASSPDNLDYEQYF.

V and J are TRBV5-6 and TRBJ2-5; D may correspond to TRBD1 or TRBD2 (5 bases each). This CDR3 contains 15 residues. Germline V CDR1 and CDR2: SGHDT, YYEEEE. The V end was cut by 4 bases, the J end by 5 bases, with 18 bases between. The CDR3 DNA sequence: TGTGCCAGCAGCACGAGGGGCACCCCGGGCGAGACCCAGTACTTC. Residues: CASSTRGTPGETQYF.

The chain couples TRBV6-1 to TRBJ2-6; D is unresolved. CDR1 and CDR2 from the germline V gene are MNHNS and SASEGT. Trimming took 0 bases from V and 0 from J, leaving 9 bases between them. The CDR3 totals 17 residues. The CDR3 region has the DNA TGTGCCAGCAGTGAAGCGGGCTATTCCTCTGGGGCCAACGTCCTGACTTTC. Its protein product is CASSEAGYSSGANVLTF.

CDR3 sequence (DNA): TGTGCCAGCTCACCAAACTTGGACAGGGTCGTTGGGGAGCTGTTTTTT. Protein: CASSPNLDRVVGELFF. The chain joins TRBV18 to TRBJ2-2; TRBD1 aligns across 8 bases. The CDR3 has 16 residues. The V gene's germline CDR1 is KGHSH and CDR2 LQKENI. With 2 bases clipped from V and 8 bases from J, the junction kept 10 bases outside the gene matches. Drawing the rest from reference TRBV18 and TRBJ2-2, the complete variable domain is NAGVMQNPRHLVRRRGQEARLRCSPMKGHSHVYWYRQLPEEGLKFMVYLQKENIIDESGMPKERFSAEFPKEGPSILRIQQVVRGDSAAYFCASSPNLDRVVGELFFGEGSRLTVL.

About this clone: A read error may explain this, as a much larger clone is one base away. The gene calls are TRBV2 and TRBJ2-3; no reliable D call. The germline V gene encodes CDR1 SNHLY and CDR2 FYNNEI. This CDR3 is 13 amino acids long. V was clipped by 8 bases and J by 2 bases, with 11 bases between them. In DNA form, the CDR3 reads TGTGCCAGCGGATACCGAAACACAGATACGCAGTATTTT. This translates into CASGYRNTDTQYF.

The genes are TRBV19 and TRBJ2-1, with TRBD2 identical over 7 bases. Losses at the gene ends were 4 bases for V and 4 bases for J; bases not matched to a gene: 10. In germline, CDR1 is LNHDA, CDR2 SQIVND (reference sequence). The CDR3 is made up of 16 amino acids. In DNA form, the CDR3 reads TGTGCCAGTAGTACCGAGCGGGATGGAGGTTACAATGAGCAGTTCTTC. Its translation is CASSTERDGGYNEQFF.

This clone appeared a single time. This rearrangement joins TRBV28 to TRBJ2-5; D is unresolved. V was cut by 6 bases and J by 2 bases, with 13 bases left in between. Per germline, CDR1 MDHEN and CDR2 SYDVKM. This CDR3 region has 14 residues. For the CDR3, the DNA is TGTGCCAGCAGCAAGAATGTCGGGCAAGAGACCCAGTACTTC. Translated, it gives CASSKNVGQETQYF. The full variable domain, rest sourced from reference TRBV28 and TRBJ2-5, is DVKVTQSSRYLVKRTGEKVFLECVQDMDHENMFWYRQDPGLGLRLIYFSYDVKMKEKGDIPEGYSVSREKKERFSLILESASTNQTSMYLCASSKNVGQETQYFGPGTRLLVL.

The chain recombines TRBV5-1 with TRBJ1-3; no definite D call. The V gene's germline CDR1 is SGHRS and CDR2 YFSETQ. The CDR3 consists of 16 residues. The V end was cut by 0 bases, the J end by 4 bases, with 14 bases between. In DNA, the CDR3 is TGCGCCAGCAGCTTGGCTGAGGGAATGGAGGGAAACACCATATATTTT. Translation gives CASSLAEGMEGNTIYF.

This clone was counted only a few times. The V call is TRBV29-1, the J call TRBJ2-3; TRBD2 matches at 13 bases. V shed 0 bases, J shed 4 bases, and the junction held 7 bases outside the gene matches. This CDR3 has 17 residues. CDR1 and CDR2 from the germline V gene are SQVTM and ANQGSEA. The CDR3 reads CSVEDPTSGRAPDTQYF. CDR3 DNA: TGCAGCGTTGAAGATCCCACTAGCGGGAGGGCCCCAGATACGCAGTATTTT.

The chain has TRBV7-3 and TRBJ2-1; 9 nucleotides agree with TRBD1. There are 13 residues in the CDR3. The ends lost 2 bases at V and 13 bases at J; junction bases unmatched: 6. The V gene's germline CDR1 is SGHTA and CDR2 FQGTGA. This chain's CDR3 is CASSLARGQGQFF. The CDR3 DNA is TGTGCCAGCAGCTTAGCCCGGGGACAGGGTCAGTTCTTC.

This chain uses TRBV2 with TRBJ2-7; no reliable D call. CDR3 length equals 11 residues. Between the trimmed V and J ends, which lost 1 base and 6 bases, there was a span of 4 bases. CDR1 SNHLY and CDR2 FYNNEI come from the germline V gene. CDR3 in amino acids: CASSEVGEQYF. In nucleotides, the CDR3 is TGTGCCAGCAGTGAAGTGGGCGAGCAGTACTTC.

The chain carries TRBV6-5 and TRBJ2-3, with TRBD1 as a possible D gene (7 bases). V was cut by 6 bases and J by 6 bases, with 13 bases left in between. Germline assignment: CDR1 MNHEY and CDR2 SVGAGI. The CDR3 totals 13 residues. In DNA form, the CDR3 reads TGTGCCAGCAGCCCCAGGGGGAGGGATACGCAGTATTTT. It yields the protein CASSPRGRDTQYF.

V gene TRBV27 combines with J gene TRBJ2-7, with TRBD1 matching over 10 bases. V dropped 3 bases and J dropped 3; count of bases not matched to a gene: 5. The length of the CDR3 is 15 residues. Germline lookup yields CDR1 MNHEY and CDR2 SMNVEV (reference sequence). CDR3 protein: CASSLGTGASYEQYF. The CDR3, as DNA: TGTGCCAGCAGTTTGGGGACAGGGGCAAGCTACGAGCAGTACTTC.

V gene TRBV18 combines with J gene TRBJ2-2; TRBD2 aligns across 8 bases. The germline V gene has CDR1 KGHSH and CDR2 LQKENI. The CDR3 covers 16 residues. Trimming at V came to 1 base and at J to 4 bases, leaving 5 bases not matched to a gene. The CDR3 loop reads CASSPLLAGVTGELFF. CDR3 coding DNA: TGTGCCAGCTCACCACTTCTAGCGGGTGTCACCGGGGAGCTGTTTTTT.